The present TCR beta chain was sequenced within a study of cytomegalovirus exposure and HLA in healthy donors. PCR used 60 Vbeta primers and 13 Jbeta primers. Libraries were prepared by immunoSEQ multiplex PCR; TCRdb keeps only in-frame clonotypes and omits some of them. Listed are around 140,000 clones; around 1.6% falls within the top ten. The CDR3 sequence is 12 residues long. Germline-derived CDR1 and CDR2 are MNHNS and SASEGT. V lost 3 bases, J lost 6 bases, and 8 bases lay in between. Turning to this clone: The antigen is undetermined.

Study outcomes and limitations: For most TCR beta V segments, an earlier analysis put the productive rate at about 87% or about 30% of the time. In a later analysis, an Asian-associated ancestry cluster reportedly showed fewer N-insertions than the approximately 610-donor mean. Presence/absence analyses assumed roughly uniform sequencing depth across donors, which may not hold.

The origin of this receptor is a woman between 40 and 50 years old in good health and CMV-seropositive. Input material: PBMCs. V is TRBV6-1 and J is TRBJ1-1; tentative D call: TRBD1 (5 bases). The CDR3 DNA reads as TGTGCCAGCAGTGATTGGGGGGCTGAAGCTTTCTTT. Its translation: CASSDWGAEAFF.